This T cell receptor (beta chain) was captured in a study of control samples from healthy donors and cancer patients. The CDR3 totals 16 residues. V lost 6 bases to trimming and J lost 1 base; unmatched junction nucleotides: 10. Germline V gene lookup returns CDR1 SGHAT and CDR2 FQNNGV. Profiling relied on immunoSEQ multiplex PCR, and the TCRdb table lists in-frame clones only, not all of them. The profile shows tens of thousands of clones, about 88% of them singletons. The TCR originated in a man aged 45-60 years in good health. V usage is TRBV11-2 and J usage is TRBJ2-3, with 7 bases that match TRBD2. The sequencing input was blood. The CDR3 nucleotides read TGTGCCAGCAGTGCCTCCGGGGCGGGGGGCACAGATACGCAGTATTTT. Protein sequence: CASSASGAGGTDTQYF.